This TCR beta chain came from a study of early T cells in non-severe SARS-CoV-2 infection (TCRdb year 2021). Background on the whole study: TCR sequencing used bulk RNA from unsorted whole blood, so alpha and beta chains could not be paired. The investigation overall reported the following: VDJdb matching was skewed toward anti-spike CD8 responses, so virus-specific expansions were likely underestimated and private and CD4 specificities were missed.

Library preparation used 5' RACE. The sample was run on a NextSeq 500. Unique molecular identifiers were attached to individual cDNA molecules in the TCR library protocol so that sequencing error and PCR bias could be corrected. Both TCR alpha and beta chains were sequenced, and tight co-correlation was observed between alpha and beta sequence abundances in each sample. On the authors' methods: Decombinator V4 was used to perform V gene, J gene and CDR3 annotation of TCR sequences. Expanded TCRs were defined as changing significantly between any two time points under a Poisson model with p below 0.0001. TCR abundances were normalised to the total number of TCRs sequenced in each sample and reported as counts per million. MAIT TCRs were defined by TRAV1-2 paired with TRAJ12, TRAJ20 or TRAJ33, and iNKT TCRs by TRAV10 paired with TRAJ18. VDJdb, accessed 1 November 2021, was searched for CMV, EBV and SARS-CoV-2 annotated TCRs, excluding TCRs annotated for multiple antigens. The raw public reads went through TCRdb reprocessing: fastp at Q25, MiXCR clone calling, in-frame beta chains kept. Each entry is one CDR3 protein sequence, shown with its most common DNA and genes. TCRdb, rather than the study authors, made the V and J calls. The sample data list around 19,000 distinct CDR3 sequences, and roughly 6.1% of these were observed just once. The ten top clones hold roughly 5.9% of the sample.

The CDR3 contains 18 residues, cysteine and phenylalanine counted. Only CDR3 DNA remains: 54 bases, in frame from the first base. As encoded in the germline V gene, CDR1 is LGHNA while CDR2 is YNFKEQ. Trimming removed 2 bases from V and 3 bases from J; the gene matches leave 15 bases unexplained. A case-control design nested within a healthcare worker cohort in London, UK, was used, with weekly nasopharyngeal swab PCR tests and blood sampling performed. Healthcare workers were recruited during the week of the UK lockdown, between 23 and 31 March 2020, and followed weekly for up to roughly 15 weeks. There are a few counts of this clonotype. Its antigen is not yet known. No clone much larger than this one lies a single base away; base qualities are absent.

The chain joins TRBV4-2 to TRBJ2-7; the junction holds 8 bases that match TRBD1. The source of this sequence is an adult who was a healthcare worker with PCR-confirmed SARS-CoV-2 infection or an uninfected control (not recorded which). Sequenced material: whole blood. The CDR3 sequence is CASSQSLSSRDRNYEQYF. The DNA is TGTGCCAGCAGCCAATCTCTGTCGTCCCGGGACAGGAACTACGAGCAGTACTTC.